Listed below are T cell receptor beta chains from one sample, sequenced in a study of T cell responses to AZD1222 COVID-19 vaccine. Profiling relied on immunoSEQ multiplex PCR, and the TCRdb table lists in-frame clones only, not all of them. The sample has 85,000 to 95,000 clones, approximately 91% seen once. The specimen comprised peripheral blood, sampled 28 days after the second AZD1222 dose. These receptors originate from an adult who received the AZD1222 COVID-19 vaccine. The CDR3 runs from the conserved cysteine through the conserved F or W. Fields, in order: J gene, V gene, D gene, clone size, CDR3 DNA, CDR3 protein. A D gene is named only where the DNA matches it firmly. Clone size is not always given. Where it is, it says once, few, many or a class for expanded clones.

TRBJ1-6 | TRBV3-1/TRBV3-2 | - | - | TGTGCCAGCAGCCAAGGACGGTCAAATTCACCCCTCCACTTT | CASSQGRSNSPLHF
TRBJ2-1 | TRBV19 | TRBD2 | - | TGTGCCAGTAGTCCGGCGTTAGCGGGGGAATACAATGAGCAGTTCTTC | CASSPALAGEYNEQFF
TRBJ2-5 | TRBV7-9 | - | - | TGTGCCAGCAGCTCCCCCGGGACTGTGGTTGGGACCCAGTACTTC | CASSSPGTVVGTQYF
TRBJ2-2 | TRBV14 | - | - | TGTGCCAGCAGCCAAGCTTTGGGTAGGGGTCACACCGGGGAGCTGTTTTTT | CASSQALGRGHTGELFF
TRBJ2-5 | TRBV10-3 | - | once | TGTGCCATCAGTGAGGCGCGGACTCCACAAGAGACCCAGTACTTC | CAISEARTPQETQYF
TRBJ1-2 | TRBV28 | - | - | TGTGCCAGCAGTTTAACCCTCGGGGCTGGCTACACCTTC | CASSLTLGAGYTF
TRBJ1-5 | TRBV6-5 | TRBD1 | - | TGTGCCAGCCGGGGACAGGGGGTAGATCAGCCCCAGCATTTT | CASRGQGVDQPQHF
TRBJ2-7 | TRBV5-4 | TRBD1 | - | TGTGCCAGCAGTCCCGGGACAGGGGTCTTCGAGCAGTACTTC | CASSPGTGVFEQYF
TRBJ2-7 | TRBV7-8 | - | once | TGTGCCAGCAGCTCAGCGGGACAGCGAGATCGCGAGCAGTACTTC | CASSSAGQRDREQYF
TRBJ1-1 | TRBV10-3 | TRBD1 | - | TGTGCCATCAAGGACAGGGCCTCCGAAGCTTTCTTT | CAIKDRASEAFF
TRBJ1-2 | TRBV5-1 | TRBD1 | - | TGCGCCAGCAGCTTGGAAGGGGGCAGCTACTATGGCTACACCTTC | CASSLEGGSYYGYTF
TRBJ2-1 | TRBV7-6 | - | - | TGTGCCAGCAGTAAAGCTCGGCGGTCCTCGTACAATGAGCAGTTCTTC | CASSKARRSSYNEQFF
TRBJ2-2 | TRBV7-3 | - | - | TGTGCCAGCAGCCTATTGGCCCCAAAACCCGCCGGGGAGCTGTTTTTT | CASSLLAPKPAGELFF
TRBJ2-4 | TRBV7-8 | - | - | TGTGCCAGCAGCTTAGCGCAAAGAGCCAAAAACATTCAGTACTTC | CASSLAQRAKNIQYF
TRBJ1-3 | TRBV18 | - | - | TGTGCCAGCTCACCACCGTCCGGTAGACCTGGAAACACCATATATTTT | CASSPPSGRPGNTIYF
TRBJ2-1 | TRBV19 | TRBD1 | - | TGTGCCAGTAGAAAGGGACAGCCAAGGGACAATGAGCAGTTCTTC | CASRKGQPRDNEQFF
TRBJ1-1 | TRBV5-1 | TRBD1 | - | TGCGCCAGCAGCACGGGACAGGGTTGGGACACTGAAGCTTTCTTT | CASSTGQGWDTEAFF
TRBJ1-1 | TRBV5-1 | - | - | TGCGCCAGCAGTCAGGTTGGAACTGAAGCTTTCTTT | CASSQVGTEAFF
TRBJ2-6 | TRBV27 | - | - | TGTGCCAGCAGTTTATTGCTATCTGGGGCCAACGTCCTGACTTTC | CASSLLLSGANVLTF
TRBJ2-7 | TRBV19 | - | once | TGTGCTACAGGTCGGGGCTACGAGCAGTACTTC | CATGRGYEQYF
TRBJ1-1 | TRBV7-3 | - | - | TGTGCCAGCAGCTTAGGGTATGGGGAGAACACTGAAGCTTTCTTT | CASSLGYGENTEAFF
TRBJ2-7 | TRBV5-1 | TRBD1 | - | TGCGCCAGCAGCCCGGACAGGTACTCCTACGAGCAGTACTTC | CASSPDRYSYEQYF
TRBJ1-6 | TRBV9 | - | - | TGTGCCAGCAGCGTAGGGGGAAGTTTACAGTCACCCCTCCACTTT | CASSVGGSLQSPLHF
TRBJ1-6 | TRBV5-1 | - | - | TGCGCCAGCAGCTTGGGGACAGTGGATAATTCACCCCTCCACTTT | CASSLGTVDNSPLHF
TRBJ1-1 | TRBV9 | - | - | TGTGCCAGCAGCGTAGGGCTGGGGCAGGGGATTTCTGAAGCTTTCTTT | CASSVGLGQGISEAFF
TRBJ2-7 | TRBV28 | - | few | TGTGCCAGCAGTTTTCTCGAACAGACCTACGAGCAGTACTTC | CASSFLEQTYEQYF
TRBJ1-1 | TRBV5-1 | TRBD1 | - | TGCGCCAGCAGCTTGGGGGCAGGGGGGAACACTGAAGCTTTCTTT | CASSLGAGGNTEAFF
TRBJ1-2 | TRBV29-1 | - | - | TGCAGCGTTGATGACCAGGTTCCTTCTAGGGGCTACACCTTC | CSVDDQVPSRGYTF
TRBJ1-2 | TRBV18 | - | - | TGTGCCAGCTCACACGGGGACGGGGCCTATGGCTACACCTTC | CASSHGDGAYGYTF
TRBJ2-5 | TRBV3-1/TRBV3-2 | - | - | TGTGCCAGCAGCCAAGAAGCGACCCAGTACTTC | CASSQEATQYF
TRBJ1-1 | TRBV5-1 | - | - | TGCGCCAGCGATCCGCTATCGGGGATGAACACTGAAGCTTTCTTT | CASDPLSGMNTEAFF
TRBJ1-5 | TRBV14 | - | few | TGTGCCAGCAGCCCAGGGTCTCATCAGCCCCAGCATTTT | CASSPGSHQPQHF
TRBJ1-2 | TRBV28 | - | - | TGTGCCAGCAGTTTAGTCGAAAACAGTCAGCAGGGGGGCTACACCTTC | CASSLVENSQQGGYTF
TRBJ2-2 | TRBV2 | - | - | TGTGCCAGCAGATGGGACTCTAACACCGGGGAGCTGTTTTTT | CASRWDSNTGELFF
TRBJ1-5 | TRBV30 | TRBD1 | - | TGTGCCTGGAGTGGAGGGACAGCTAGCAATCAGCCCCAGCATTTT | CAWSGGTASNQPQHF
TRBJ2-7 | TRBV11-3 | - | - | TGTGCCAGCAGCTTAGAGAATCTGGGAATGAGAGCCTACGAGCAGTACTTC | CASSLENLGMRAYEQYF
TRBJ1-3 | TRBV19 | - | - | TGTGCCAGTGGCAAACAAAGCTCTGGAAACACCATATATTTT | CASGKQSSGNTIYF
TRBJ1-5 | TRBV10-3 | - | - | TGTGCCATCAGTGTCGCGGGGGGCAATCAGCCCCAGCATTTT | CAISVAGGNQPQHF
TRBJ2-7 | TRBV5-6 | - | once | TGTGCCAGCAGCTTCGGGGTTTCCTACGAGCAGTACTTC | CASSFGVSYEQYF
TRBJ2-5 | TRBV9 | TRBD2 | - | TGTGCCAGCAGCGTAGCAGGACTAGCGGGAGACCAAGAGACCCAGTACTTC | CASSVAGLAGDQETQYF
TRBJ2-2 | TRBV6-1 | TRBD1 | - | TGTGCCAGCAGTGAAAGGGGACAGGGAGTGCGGGGGGAGCTGTTTTTT | CASSERGQGVRGELFF
TRBJ2-7 | TRBV30 | - | - | TGTGCCTGGAGTGTAATGGGCTCCTCCTACGAGCAGTACTTC | CAWSVMGSSYEQYF
TRBJ1-1 | TRBV7-9 | - | - | TGTGCCAGCAGCTCTGGAGGGGCAGATGTAAACACTGAAGCTTTCTTT | CASSSGGADVNTEAFF
TRBJ2-7 | TRBV5-6 | TRBD1 | - | TGTGCCAGCAGCCGCGCGACAGGGGGGCGATCCTACGAGCAGTACTTC | CASSRATGGRSYEQYF
TRBJ2-7 | TRBV7-9 | - | - | TGTGCCATACCCTCCACAGGGTCCCCTCTCGAGCAGTACTTC | CAIPSTGSPLEQYF
TRBJ2-2 | TRBV30 | TRBD2 | - | TGTGCCCAAAGCGGGGGTTGGTCCGGGGAGCTGTTTTTT | CAQSGGWSGELFF
TRBJ1-6 | TRBV3-1/TRBV3-2 | - | - | TGTGCCAGCAATGACGAGGATTCACCCCTCCACTTT | CASNDEDSPLHF
TRBJ1-4 | TRBV3-1/TRBV3-2 | - | - | TGTGCCAGCAGCCAAGACTCGGGAGCTAATGAAAAACTGTTTTTT | CASSQDSGANEKLFF
TRBJ1-1 | TRBV9 | - | - | TGTGCCAGCAGCGTAGTGTCGGGGTTGAACACTGAAGCTTTCTTT | CASSVVSGLNTEAFF
TRBJ1-2 | TRBV15 | - | - | TGTGCCACCAGCAGAGGCCAGGTTAACTATGGCTACACCTTC | CATSRGQVNYGYTF
TRBJ1-4 | TRBV19 | - | - | TGTGCCAGTAAAAAAGCACCCGGGCTCAATGAAAAACTGTTTTTT | CASKKAPGLNEKLFF
TRBJ1-2 | TRBV4-1 | TRBD1 | - | TGCGCCAGCAGCCCCCCGGGGACAGGGGGCTATGGCTACACCTTC | CASSPPGTGGYGYTF
TRBJ2-1 | TRBV5-1 | TRBD2 | - | TGCGCCAGCAGCTTGGCGGCCATGCGGGGGGGCCGTGAGCAGTTCTTC | CASSLAAMRGGREQFF
TRBJ2-7 | TRBV3-1/TRBV3-2 | - | - | TGTGCCAGCAGTCCTAATTCGGTCTACGAGCAGTACTTC | CASSPNSVYEQYF
TRBJ2-5 | TRBV3-1/TRBV3-2 | - | - | TGTGCCAGCAGCTATCGACTGGCCGGGGAGACCCAGTACTTC | CASSYRLAGETQYF
TRBJ1-2 | TRBV6-6 | TRBD1 | - | TGTGCCAGCAGTGGAGGACAGGGCGGCTATGGCTACACCTTC | CASSGGQGGYGYTF
TRBJ2-5 | TRBV11-3 | TRBD1 | - | TGTGCCAACCAGGGACAGGCAGAGACCCAGTACTTC | CANQGQAETQYF